Listed here is a single T cell receptor (beta chain). What it binds is not known. These data originate in a study of radiotherapy plus CTLA-4 blockade in lung cancer. Notes on the study in general: Together with interferon-beta, which increased in serum after radiation, early dynamic changes in blood T cell clones were reportedly the best predictors of response. Expansion in blood of tumor-derived TCR clones was seen after radiotherapy plus ipilimumab.

Data came from immunoSEQ multiplex PCR; TCRdb stores just in-frame clones and leaves some out. The sample comprises 81,000 or so clones, under 90% of which are singletons, and approximately 0.81% rests with the top ten. The CDR3 loop spans 13 amino acids. Trimming removed 1 base at V and 6 bases at J, with 10 bases between. Germline V gene data show CDR1 as SNHLY and CDR2 as FYNNEI. This sequence originates from a human donor with non-small cell lung cancer who had stable disease on radiotherapy plus ipilimumab. The source was peripheral blood, collected from a patient treated with radiotherapy plus ipilimumab. V is TRBV2 and J is TRBJ2-7; TRBD1 is a possible D gene (5 bases). Here the CDR3 DNA reads TGTGCCAGCAGTGAAGAAAGGGGCGGCGAGCAGTACTTC. It codes for CASSEERGGEQYF.